These 15 T cell receptor beta chains were all obtained from the same sample, sequenced in a study of early T cells in non-severe SARS-CoV-2 infection. MiXCR was run by TCRdb on the 5' RACE reads, yielding one entry per CDR3 protein. The data hold under 60,000 distinct CDR3 sequences, with around 10% observed a single time. The sequencing here drew on whole blood, taken at baseline. Receptors originate from an adult who was a healthcare worker with PCR-confirmed SARS-CoV-2 infection or an uninfected control (not recorded which).

This clonotype was seen a few times. V gene TRBV29-1 combines with J gene TRBJ2-3; D uncertain. This CDR3 contains 14 residues. The V end was cut by 4 bases, the J end by 6 bases, with 17 bases between. Looked up from germline, CDR1 is SQVTM and CDR2 is ANQGSEA. Written as DNA, the CDR3 is TGCAGCGTTGTAGACTCATACCAGCCGGATACGCAGTATTTT. Its protein is CSVVDSYQPDTQYF.

This clonotype was counted a few times. The J gene is TRBJ2-7, the V gene TRBV29-1; the D gene is possibly TRBD2 (6 bases). CDR3 size: 11 residues. The germline CDR1 and CDR2 sequences are SQVTM and ANQGSEA. The germline V and J ends were trimmed by 7 bases and 5 bases, with 12 bases remaining between them. Here the CDR3 DNA reads TGCAGCGGGAGGGGCGGCCACGAGCAGTACTTC. It translates to CSGRGGHEQYF.

This clonotype was counted between two and nine times. For the CDR3, the DNA is TGTGCCAGCAGCCCCCGTGGCAGCATTCAGTACTTC. This translates into CASSPRGSIQYF. The genes are TRBV11-2 and TRBJ2-4; D ambiguous. This CDR3 is built from 12 residues. CDR1 SGHAT and CDR2 FQNNGV come from the germline V gene. Trimming took 5 bases from V and 9 from J, leaving 11 bases between them.

This clonotype occurred a few times. This rearrangement joins TRBV18 to TRBJ2-3; TRBD2 might be the D (5 bases). The CDR3 is 15 amino acids. With 3 bases removed from V and 0 bases from J, the gap between germline ends came to 10 bases. Germline CDR1 KGHSH, CDR2 LQKENI. As DNA, the CDR3 is TGTGCCAGCTCACCGAGGGCGTCTAGCACAGATACGCAGTATTTT. It is translated as CASSPRASSTDTQYF.

The chain uses TRBV7-3 and TRBJ2-5; D might be TRBD1 (6 bases). Germline values: CDR1 SGHTA, CDR2 FQGTGA. There are 14 residues in the CDR3. Trimming took off 4 bases at V and 4 bases at J, with 13 bases between the two ends. The CDR3, as DNA: TGTGCCAGCAGCTCCACGGGCAGGGGAGAGACCCAGTACTTC. Its translation is CASSSTGRGETQYF.

This clonotype was observed a handful of times. V and J are TRBV7-2 and TRBJ2-1; 11 nucleotides agree with TRBD2. CDR1 is SGHTA, CDR2 FQGNSA, per germline. This CDR3 region has 18 residues. V lost 1 base and J lost 7; bases outside the gene matches: 12. CDR3 nucleotide sequence: TGTGCCAGCAGCTTAGAAATGGTAGCGGGAGGGCCGAAAAATGAGCAGTTCTTC. This encodes CASSLEMVAGGPKNEQFF.

CDR3 amino acids: CASQEDGTATDTQYF. CDR3 in DNA: TGTGCCAGCCAGGAGGACGGGACTGCCACAGATACGCAGTATTTT. The chain is built from TRBV9 and TRBJ2-3; tentative D call: TRBD2 (6 bases). The V gene lost 7 bases and the J gene lost 2 bases, with 17 bases spanning the gap. The germline CDR1 and CDR2 sequences are SGDLS and YYNGEE. This CDR3 spans 15 amino acids.

A remark on this clonotype: A read error is possible here, since a much larger clone lies one base away. The rearrangement links TRBV2 to TRBJ2-1; no reliable D call. The CDR3 runs 11 residues. Between the trimmed V and J ends, which lost 3 bases and 6 bases, there was a span of 3 bases. Germline V gene sequence: CDR1 SNHLY, CDR2 FYNNEI. In DNA form, the CDR3 reads TGTGCCAGCAGTGACTTCAATGAGCAGTTCTTC. Protein: CASSDFNEQFF.

This rearrangement joins TRBV5-5 to TRBJ1-5; D ambiguous. The CDR3 runs to 14 residues. V lost 7 bases and J lost 2, with 13 bases in between. Germline CDR1 reads SGHKS; CDR2 reads YYEKEE (reference sequence). CDR3: CASHPMLGNQPQHF. CDR3 DNA sequence: TGTGCCAGCCACCCCATGCTGGGCAATCAGCCCCAGCATTTT.

The J gene is TRBJ2-2, the V gene TRBV6-6, with 8 nucleotides matching TRBD1. Trimming took 6 bases from V and 6 from J; bases not matched to a gene: 9. Germline V gives CDR1 MNHNY, CDR2 SVGAGI (reference sequence). CDR3 length: 15 amino acids. CDR3 nucleotide sequence: TGTGCCAGCAGCCTACGGACAGGGCGGTCCGGGGAGCTGTTTTTT. Translating gives CASSLRTGRSGELFF.

The sample holds a few counts of this clonotype. The chain recombines TRBV7-2 with TRBJ2-7, with 8 positions matching TRBD2. Losses at the gene ends were 3 bases for V and 0 bases for J; bases not matched to a gene: 4. Germline CDR1 is SGHTA and CDR2 is FQGNSA. The length of the CDR3 is 15 residues. The CDR3 bases are TGTGCCAGCAGCTTGGCGGGGGGCCACTCCTACGAGCAGTACTTC. Protein product: CASSLAGGHSYEQYF.

This clonotype was picked up many times. The chain has TRBV7-9 and TRBJ2-6; TRBD1 agrees at 7 bases. Unmatched junction bases numbered 19, after V lost 5 bases and J lost 3 bases. The CDR3 is 20 residues long. Germline lookup yields CDR1 SEHNR and CDR2 FQNEAQ (reference sequence). CDR3 nucleotides: TGTGCCAGCAGCCCGCGGCCACCGACAGGGCAGCTCTTTGGGGCCAACGTCCTGACTTTC. Translating gives CASSPRPPTGQLFGANVLTF. Using reference TRBV7-9 and TRBJ2-6 for the parts outside the CDR3, the full variable domain is DTGVSQNPRHKITKRGQNVTFRCDPISEHNRLYWYRQTLGQGPEFLTYFQNEAQLEKSRLLSDRFSAERPKGSFSTLEIQRTEQGDSAMYLCASSPRPPTGQLFGANVLTFGAGSRLTVL.

This clonotype was observed a handful of times. V gene TRBV11-2 combines with J gene TRBJ1-3, with 7 bases identical to TRBD1. Trimming at V came to 5 bases and at J to 4 bases, leaving 17 bases not matched to a gene. Germline values: CDR1 SGHAT, CDR2 FQNNGV. The CDR3 extends over 18 amino acids. The CDR3 region has the DNA TGTGCCAGCAGCCTCCACCCCGGGACAGCCAGGGAGGGAAACACCATATATTTT. Its translation: CASSLHPGTAREGNTIYF.

There are many counts of this clonotype. The chain employs TRBV28 and TRBJ2-1; 8 nucleotides match TRBD2. Trimming cost V 5 bases and J 7 bases; bases outside gene matches: 10. This CDR3 region has 15 residues. Germline lookup yields CDR1 MDHEN and CDR2 SYDVKM. The CDR3 loop reads CASSQPTSEGNEQFF. The CDR3 nucleotides read TGTGCCAGCAGTCAACCGACTAGCGAGGGGAATGAGCAGTTCTTC.

This clonotype was seen a few times. Here the CDR3 DNA reads TGTGCCAGCAGTTACGACAGGGGAAGCAATCAGCCCCAGCATTTT. This translates into CASSYDRGSNQPQHF. This sequence joins TRBV6-1 and TRBJ1-5; TRBD1 agrees at 8 bases. Germline values: CDR1 MNHNS, CDR2 SASEGT. V lost 5 bases, J lost 1 base, and 4 bases stayed unmatched. This CDR3 has 15 amino acids.